The 14 T cell receptor beta chains listed next were all sequenced from one sample in a study of T cell clones after liver transplantation. Clones were sequenced by immunoSEQ multiplex PCR, and TCRdb holds only the in-frame ones, with some missing. The sample lists 68,000 or so clones; around 93% were seen once. Sequenced here: CD4+ T cells from blood, sampled around 27 months after liver transplant. The source of these receptors is a human patient who received a liver transplant. Part of the T cell pool may stem from the graft donor.

This rearrangement joins TRBV30 to TRBJ1-1; 7 bases are a match to TRBD1. The CDR3 has 16 residues. The V gene's germline CDR1 is GTSNPN and CDR2 SVGIG (reference sequence). V dropped 0 bases and J dropped 5; count of bases not matched to a gene: 12. As DNA, the CDR3 is TGTGCCTGGAGTGTCCCCCCGACAGGGAGGGGAACTGAAGCTTTCTTT. Protein sequence: CAWSVPPTGRGTEAFF.

The chain has TRBV5-1 and TRBJ2-1; unclear D gene. Trimming removed 0 bases from V and 4 bases from J, with 5 bases in between. CDR3 length: 13 amino acids. Germline CDR1 and CDR2: SGHRS and YFSETQ. For the CDR3, the DNA is TGCGCCAGCAGCTTGGTACCTTACAATGAGCAGTTCTTC. Translating it yields CASSLVPYNEQFF.

The chain recombines TRBV7-9 with TRBJ1-2, with D hard to call. The CDR3 is 13 residues long. V lost 5 bases and J 8 bases, leaving 15 bases between the germline ends. Per the germline V gene, CDR1 is SEHNR and CDR2 is FQNEAQ (reference sequence). The CDR3 loop is CASSPDGFMGYTF. The CDR3 region has the DNA TGTGCCAGCAGCCCTGACGGCTTTATGGGCTACACCTTC.

The CDR3 spells CASSYLTSGNTDTQYF. In DNA form, the CDR3 reads TGCGCCAGCAGCTACTTGACTAGCGGGAACACAGATACGCAGTATTTT. The chain employs TRBV5-1 and TRBJ2-3; 11 nucleotides match TRBD2. Germline-derived CDR1 and CDR2 are SGHRS and YFSETQ. There are 16 residues in the CDR3. The V gene end was trimmed by 3 bases and the J gene end by 2 bases; junction bases not matched to a gene: 5.

This clone turned up a few times. V and J are TRBV4-2 and TRBJ1-5; D is undetermined. This CDR3 comprises 15 residues. V lost 0 bases and J lost 9, with 15 bases in between. Germline CDR1 is LGHNA and CDR2 is YNFKEQ. The CDR3: CASSQDGTSNGPQHF. CDR3 DNA: TGTGCCAGCAGCCAAGATGGCACATCGAACGGGCCCCAGCATTTT.

This chain connects TRBV11-3 to TRBJ2-1, with 9 bases that match TRBD2. This CDR3 has 15 residues. CDR1 is SGHNT and CDR2 is YENEEA in the germline V gene. V dropped 0 bases and J dropped 6; count of bases not matched to a gene: 3. The CDR3 nucleotides read TGTGCCAGCAGCTTAGAAGTAGCGGGAGCCAATGAGCAGTTCTTC. It encodes CASSLEVAGANEQFF. The full variable domain, rest sourced from reference TRBV11-3 and TRBJ2-1, is EAGVVQSPRYKIIEKKQPVAFWCNPISGHNTLYWYLQNLGQGPELLIRYENEEAVDDSQLPKDRFSAERLKGVDSTLKIQPAELGDSAVYLCASSLEVAGANEQFFGPGTRLTVL.

This clone was detected once. V and J are TRBV2 and TRBJ1-5; D is possibly TRBD1 (5 bases). Germline V CDR1 and CDR2: SNHLY, FYNNEI. CDR3 length: 19 residues. Trimming shortened V by 4 bases and J by 6 bases, and 28 bases separated the two germline ends. The CDR3 nucleotides are TGTGCCAGCAGTGCGGCGACAGTCGGAGTCTTCCGGTTTAGTCAGCCCCAGCATTTT. Translation gives CASSAATVGVFRFSQPQHF.

The V call is TRBV7-2, the J call TRBJ1-1; D is unresolved. CDR3 length: 14 residues. Germline lookup yields CDR1 SGHTA and CDR2 FQGNSA. Trimming took 10 bases from V and 3 from J, leaving 18 bases between them. The CDR3 protein is CATDLAAGDTEAFF. The CDR3 nucleotides are TGTGCCACGGACTTGGCTGCTGGGGACACTGAAGCTTTCTTT.

To note about this clone: The identical CDR3 is also encoded by other nucleotide sequences in the sample. The V call is TRBV7-8, the J call TRBJ2-1; D not resolved. The V gene's germline CDR1 is SGHVS and CDR2 FQNEAQ. V dropped 2 bases and J dropped 4 bases, with 9 bases sitting between them. This CDR3 has 14 amino acids. CDR3 nucleotides: TGTGCCAGCAGCTTACGAGACACTTACAATGAGCAGTTCTTC. Its translation is CASSLRDTYNEQFF.

The chain links TRBV5-1 to TRBJ2-7, with 7 bases identical to TRBD2. CDR1 and CDR2 (germline): SGHRS, YFSETQ. The trim removed 7 bases at V and 4 bases at J, leaving 8 bases unmatched. This CDR3 spans 13 amino acids. The CDR3 protein is CASRGRAEYEQYF. CDR3 nucleotide sequence: TGCGCCAGCCGAGGGAGGGCCGAGTACGAGCAGTACTTC.

The genes are TRBV7-2 and TRBJ2-1; 11 positions agree with TRBD2. Germline V gives CDR1 SGHTA, CDR2 FQGNSA. The CDR3 consists of 19 residues. The ends lost 0 bases at V and 9 bases at J; junction bases unmatched: 16. CDR3 in DNA: TGTGCCAGCAGCTTAGCGCGGCCTTCTGTACTAGCGGGAGTGGTTGAGCAGTTCTTC. It encodes CASSLARPSVLAGVVEQFF.

This chain links TRBV7-3 with TRBJ2-3, with D possibly called TRBD1 or TRBD2 (6 bases each). The CDR3 runs 17 residues. V was cut by 1 base and J by 1 base, with 15 bases left in between. CDR1 and CDR2 from the germline V gene are SGHTA and FQGTGA. The CDR3 DNA is TGTGCCAGCAGCTTAAATCCCGGGGGCATGGGCACAGATACGCAGTATTTT. It codes for CASSLNPGGMGTDTQYF.

The chain carries TRBV29-1 and TRBJ2-1; D is possibly TRBD1 (5 bases). Germline V gene lookup returns CDR1 SQVTM and CDR2 ANQGSEA. The V and J ends lost 1 base and 4 bases respectively, with 11 bases between them. The CDR3 totals 14 residues. The CDR3 DNA sequence: TGCAGCGTTGAAGGTGGGGCAGGGTACAATGAGCAGTTCTTC. Its protein product is CSVEGGAGYNEQFF.

The V call is TRBV5-6, the J call TRBJ2-7; a weak D match, TRBD2 (6 bases). The V and J ends lost 0 bases and 6 bases respectively, with 10 bases between them. Germline V CDR1 and CDR2: SGHDT, YYEEEE. This CDR3 region has 13 residues. CDR3 nucleotide sequence: TGTGCCAGCAGCTTGGCCGGGGAGGTCGAGCAGTACTTC. This translates into CASSLAGEVEQYF.